This entry lists 29 T cell receptor beta chains sequenced from one sample in a study of OX40 agonist ivuxolimab in advanced cancers. The table came from immunoSEQ multiplex PCR; TCRdb's copy has only in-frame clones and leaves some out. The sample carries roughly 86,000 clones, roughly nine tenths recorded once. The sample here was CD4+ or CD8+ T cells sorted from blood, taken in a trial of the OX40 agonist ivuxolimab. These receptors were obtained from an adult with an advanced solid tumor such as melanoma, head and neck, liver or kidney cancer.

The chain is built from TRBV9 and TRBJ2-1, with 7 positions matching TRBD2. This CDR3 is built from 14 residues. V lost 3 bases to trimming and J lost 3 bases; unmatched junction nucleotides: 3. Germline lookup yields CDR1 SGDLS and CDR2 YYNGEE. In nucleotides, the CDR3 is TGTGCCAGCAGCGGACTAGCCAACTACAATGAGCAGTTCTTC. Residues: CASSGLANYNEQFF.

The rearrangement joins TRBV19 to TRBJ1-2; D is possibly TRBD1 (6 bases). The CDR3 length is 13 residues. In germline, CDR1 is LNHDA, CDR2 SQIVND (reference sequence). Trimming took 6 bases from V and 3 from J, leaving 11 bases between them. The CDR3 loop is CASSVQGHYGYTF. In DNA, the CDR3 is TGTGCCAGTAGCGTTCAGGGGCACTATGGCTACACCTTC.

This clone has just one count. V usage is TRBV5-1 and J usage is TRBJ1-1; no clear D. Trimming took 0 bases from V and 11 from J, leaving 14 bases between them. CDR1 and CDR2 (germline): SGHRS, YFSETQ. This CDR3 is 13 amino acids long. This chain's CDR3 is CASSLEGTVTAFF. The CDR3 DNA sequence: TGCGCCAGCAGCTTGGAGGGAACGGTGACTGCTTTCTTT.

This chain uses TRBV6-4 with TRBJ2-7; possibly TRBD2 for D (6 bases). The CDR3 spans 13 residues. The V end was cut by 3 bases, the J end by 7 bases, with 13 bases between. CDR1 is MRHNA, CDR2 SNTAGT, per germline. The CDR3 spells CASSERREWEQYF. CDR3 DNA sequence: TGTGCCAGCAGTGAGCGCCGGGAGTGGGAGCAGTACTTC.

The CDR3 DNA sequence: TGTGCCAGCAGCCGATCGTGGACAGGGTTGACGGACATTCAGTACTTC. Its translation: CASSRSWTGLTDIQYF. The chain couples TRBV7-8 to TRBJ2-4; 8 bases fit TRBD1. CDR1 and CDR2 from the germline V gene are SGHVS and FQNEAQ. The CDR3 is made up of 16 amino acids. The V gene end was trimmed by 5 bases and the J gene end by 8 bases; junction bases not matched to a gene: 14.

V and J are TRBV5-5 and TRBJ1-3; possible D gene TRBD1, 5 bases. V lost 3 bases, J lost 0 bases, and 16 bases lay in between. The CDR3 totals 17 residues. Per the germline V gene, CDR1 is SGHKS and CDR2 is YYEKEE (reference sequence). CDR3 region: CASSSHDRLFSGNTIYF. The CDR3 DNA sequence: TGTGCCAGCAGCTCTCATGACAGACTCTTCTCTGGAAACACCATATATTTT.

V and J are TRBV19 and TRBJ2-1; TRBD2 agrees at 9 bases. The CDR3 is 18 amino acids. The junction had 9 bases not matched to a gene; V was cut back by 1 base and J by 2 bases. Germline lookup yields CDR1 LNHDA and CDR2 SQIVND (reference sequence). The CDR3, as DNA: TGTGCCAGTAGTATAGTTCTGGGCGGGAGGGCCGCCTACAATGAGCAGTTCTTC. This sequence encodes CASSIVLGGRAAYNEQFF. The full variable domain, rest sourced from reference TRBV19 and TRBJ2-1, is DGGITQSPKYLFRKEGQNVTLSCEQNLNHDAMYWYRQDPGQGLRLIYYSQIVNDFQKGDIAEGYSVSREKKESFPLTVTSAQKNPTAFYLCASSIVLGGRAAYNEQFFGPGTRLTVL.

The chain links TRBV28 to TRBJ1-1; D is unclear. Trimming left V 2 bases short and J 4 bases short, with 5 bases between. The germline V gene has CDR1 MDHEN and CDR2 SYDVKM. There are 12 residues in the CDR3. This chain's CDR3 is CASSLTGTEAFF. In nucleotides, the CDR3 is TGTGCCAGCAGTTTAACCGGCACTGAAGCTTTCTTT.

The CDR3 coding sequence is TGTGCCAGCAGCCAAGGGGCGGGGAACCAAGAGACCCAGTACTTC. As protein: CASSQGAGNQETQYF. The rearrangement uses TRBV4-2 and TRBJ2-5; tentative D call: TRBD2 (6 bases). Trimming took off 1 base at V and 0 bases at J, with 9 bases between the two ends. This CDR3 region has 15 residues. CDR1 is LGHNA and CDR2 is YNFKEQ in the germline V gene.

The chain joins TRBV28 to TRBJ1-1; D gene ambiguous. This CDR3 has 13 residues. Trimming pared 7 bases from V and 0 bases from J, leaving 9 bases between. CDR1 and CDR2 (germline): MDHEN, SYDVKM. CDR3 nucleotides: TGTGCCAGCATACGCAACCTGAACACTGAAGCTTTCTTT. As protein: CASIRNLNTEAFF.

V and J are TRBV5-5 and TRBJ2-7; no reliable D call. Germline V gene lookup returns CDR1 SGHKS and CDR2 YYEKEE (reference sequence). The CDR3 runs 16 residues. The V end was cut by 4 bases, the J end by 0 bases, with 17 bases between. CDR3 sequence (DNA): TGTGCCAGCAGCGTCGTCAAGACCGCGAGCTCCTACGAGCAGTACTTC. This gives the protein CASSVVKTASSYEQYF.

The genes are TRBV6-5 and TRBJ2-5; D ambiguous. The germline CDR1 and CDR2 sequences are MNHEY and SVGAGI. Trimming took off 7 bases at V and 5 bases at J, with 8 bases between the two ends. The CDR3 totals 11 residues. Written as DNA, the CDR3 is TGTGCCAGCACCCCCAGGGAGACCCAGTACTTC. It yields the protein CASTPRETQYF.

The chain is built from TRBV28 and TRBJ2-1, with D possibly matching TRBD2 (5 bases). Per germline, CDR1 MDHEN and CDR2 SYDVKM. This CDR3 is built from 15 residues. Trimming left V 5 bases short and J 1 base short, with 12 bases between. The CDR3 DNA follows: TGTGCCAGCAGTGAGGCGCGGGCTTCCTACAATGAGCAGTTCTTC. Translating it yields CASSEARASYNEQFF.

This chain connects TRBV27 to TRBJ1-2, with D tentatively TRBD1 (5 bases). CDR3 length: 15 amino acids. The germline CDR1 and CDR2 sequences are MNHEY and SMNVEV (reference sequence). Deletions cut 5 bases from V and 6 bases from J, with 19 bases between. The CDR3 sequence is CASSPNRLLSHGYTF. For the CDR3, the DNA is TGTGCCAGCAGTCCCAACAGGCTACTTTCCCATGGCTACACCTTC.

CDR3 bases: TGTGCCAGCAGTCCACAGTATAGCAATCAGCCCCAGCATTTT. Protein sequence: CASSPQYSNQPQHF. The chain combines TRBV28 with TRBJ1-5; D gene unclear. Per the germline V gene, CDR1 is MDHEN and CDR2 is SYDVKM. This CDR3 has 14 amino acids. V lost 5 bases to trimming and J lost 0 bases, with 8 bases between them.

The chain carries TRBV4-1 and TRBJ2-7; possibly TRBD2 for D (5 bases). This CDR3 is 16 amino acids long. V lost 4 bases, J lost 3 bases, and 19 bases lay in between. Germline-derived CDR1 and CDR2 are MGHRA and YSYEKL. This chain's CDR3 is CASSLPAGSRNYEQYF. The CDR3 region has the DNA TGCGCCAGCAGCCTCCCCGCGGGTAGCAGAAACTACGAGCAGTACTTC.

This rearrangement joins TRBV5-1 to TRBJ1-1; D unclear. Germline V lookup: CDR1 SGHRS, CDR2 YFSETQ. The CDR3 is 12 residues long. Trimming took off 5 bases at V and 7 bases at J, with 12 bases between the two ends. The CDR3: CASRSLVDEAFF. In DNA form, the CDR3 reads TGCGCCAGCAGAAGTCTGGTCGATGAAGCTTTCTTT.

The V and J genes are TRBV11-2 and TRBJ2-7; D is perhaps TRBD2 (5 bases). CDR3 size: 13 residues. V lost 0 bases and J 3 bases, leaving 6 bases between the germline ends. In germline, CDR1 is SGHAT, CDR2 FQNNGV. The CDR3: CASSLDRGYEQYF. The CDR3 bases are TGTGCCAGCAGCTTAGATCGGGGCTACGAGCAGTACTTC.

V gene TRBV11-2 combines with J gene TRBJ2-3; 7 nucleotides align to TRBD2. From germline, CDR1 is SGHAT and CDR2 FQNNGV. The junction had 9 bases not matched to a gene; V was cut back by 4 bases and J by 5 bases. The CDR3 is 15 amino acids. The CDR3 region is CASSSRGWGGDTQYF. DNA of the CDR3: TGTGCCAGCAGCTCCCGGGGCTGGGGGGGAGATACGCAGTATTTT.

The V call is TRBV28, the J call TRBJ2-2; TRBD2 matches 9 bases. The CDR3 covers 16 residues. The germline V gene has CDR1 MDHEN and CDR2 SYDVKM. Germline trimming cut 4 bases from V and 4 bases from J; bases unmatched to any gene: 7. CDR3 nucleotides: TGTGCCAGCAGTTCCCCCAGCGGGAGGCTCACCGGGGAGCTGTTTTTT. Protein product: CASSSPSGRLTGELFF. The whole variable domain, filled in from reference TRBV28 and TRBJ2-2, reads DVKVTQSSRYLVKRTGEKVFLECVQDMDHENMFWYRQDPGLGLRLIYFSYDVKMKEKGDIPEGYSVSREKKERFSLILESASTNQTSMYLCASSSPSGRLTGELFFGEGSRLTVL.

The chain has TRBV6-1 and TRBJ1-5; 9 bases align to TRBD1. CDR1 MNHNS and CDR2 SASEGT come from the germline V gene. This CDR3 contains 14 residues. J lost 2 bases, V lost 8 bases, and 4 bases had no gene match. Here the CDR3 DNA reads TGTGCCAGCGTACGGGACAGGGGCAATCAGCCCCAGCATTTT. The encoded protein is CASVRDRGNQPQHF.

J is TRBJ2-6 and V is TRBV27; 10 bases are shared with TRBD2. Germline-derived CDR1 and CDR2 are MNHEY and SMNVEV (reference sequence). This CDR3 region has 19 residues. Trimming removed 5 bases from V and 7 bases from J; junction bases left unmatched: 17. The CDR3 reads CASSPRPGLARSEANVLTF. The CDR3 DNA reads as TGTGCCAGCAGTCCTCGTCCGGGACTAGCGCGATCGGAAGCCAACGTCCTGACTTTC.

The V gene is TRBV4-3, the J gene TRBJ2-1; the match to TRBD2 covers 15 bases. The CDR3 has 20 residues. V was clipped by 2 bases and J by 1 base; unmatched bases: 9. From germline, CDR1 is LGHNA and CDR2 YSLEER. The CDR3 DNA reads TGCGCCAGCAGCCAAACCCCCGGGACTAGCGGGAGGAGTTCCTACAATGAGCAGTTCTTC. As protein: CASSQTPGTSGRSSYNEQFF.

The genes are TRBV4-3 and TRBJ1-4; 7 bases fit TRBD1. The CDR3 loop spans 14 amino acids. The ends lost 3 bases at V and 3 bases at J; junction bases unmatched: 1. Germline values: CDR1 LGHNA, CDR2 YSLEER. In DNA form, the CDR3 reads TGCGCCAGCAGCCAGACAGGGCCTAATGAAAAACTGTTTTTT. As protein: CASSQTGPNEKLFF.

V usage is TRBV6-5 and J usage is TRBJ1-2; no definite D call. Germline CDR1 and CDR2: MNHEY and SVGAGI. Trimming took off 6 bases at V and 0 bases at J, with 8 bases between the two ends. This CDR3 comprises 13 residues. CDR3 sequence (DNA): TGTGCCAGCAGAGGAGGAGCTAACTATGGCTACACCTTC. Its protein is CASRGGANYGYTF.

The rearrangement links TRBV7-9 to TRBJ2-3; TRBD1 might be the D (6 bases). The length of the CDR3 is 15 residues. Per germline, CDR1 SEHNR and CDR2 FQNEAQ (reference sequence). V lost 4 bases and J lost 4, with 15 bases in between. CDR3 bases: TGTGCCAGCAGCTCCTCCCGGGCAGGGGCAGATACGCAGTATTTT. Translation: CASSSSRAGADTQYF.

The chain carries TRBV11-2 and TRBJ2-2; D ambiguous. Germline lookup yields CDR1 SGHAT and CDR2 FQNNGV. V lost 3 bases and J lost 2, with 7 bases in between. The CDR3 spans 14 residues. The CDR3 DNA is TGTGCCAGCAGCTTTTTGTCAAACACCGGGGAGCTGTTTTTT. Encoded protein: CASSFLSNTGELFF. The complete variable domain, with remaining parts taken from reference TRBV11-2 and TRBJ2-2, reads EAGVAQSPRYKIIEKRQSVAFWCNPISGHATLYWYQQILGQGPKLLIQFQNNGVVDDSQLPKDRFSAERLKGVDSTLKIQPAKLEDSAVYLCASSFLSNTGELFFGEGSRLTVL.

The V gene is TRBV4-1, the J gene TRBJ2-3; D might be TRBD2 (6 bases). CDR3 length equals 14 residues. Trimming removed 2 bases from V and 0 bases from J, with 6 bases in between. Germline CDR1 is MGHRA and CDR2 is YSYEKL. The CDR3: CASSQSGSTDTQYF. Here the CDR3 DNA reads TGCGCCAGCAGCCAAAGCGGGAGCACAGATACGCAGTATTTT.

This rearrangement joins TRBV2 to TRBJ2-7; 7 nucleotides line up with TRBD2. This CDR3 is 14 amino acids long. Germline values: CDR1 SNHLY, CDR2 FYNNEI. J gave up 4 bases and V 5 bases, and 8 bases lay outside the gene matches. The CDR3 region has the DNA TGTGCCAGCAGTCGTGGGGAGGGAACTTACGAGCAGTACTTC. It translates to CASSRGEGTYEQYF.